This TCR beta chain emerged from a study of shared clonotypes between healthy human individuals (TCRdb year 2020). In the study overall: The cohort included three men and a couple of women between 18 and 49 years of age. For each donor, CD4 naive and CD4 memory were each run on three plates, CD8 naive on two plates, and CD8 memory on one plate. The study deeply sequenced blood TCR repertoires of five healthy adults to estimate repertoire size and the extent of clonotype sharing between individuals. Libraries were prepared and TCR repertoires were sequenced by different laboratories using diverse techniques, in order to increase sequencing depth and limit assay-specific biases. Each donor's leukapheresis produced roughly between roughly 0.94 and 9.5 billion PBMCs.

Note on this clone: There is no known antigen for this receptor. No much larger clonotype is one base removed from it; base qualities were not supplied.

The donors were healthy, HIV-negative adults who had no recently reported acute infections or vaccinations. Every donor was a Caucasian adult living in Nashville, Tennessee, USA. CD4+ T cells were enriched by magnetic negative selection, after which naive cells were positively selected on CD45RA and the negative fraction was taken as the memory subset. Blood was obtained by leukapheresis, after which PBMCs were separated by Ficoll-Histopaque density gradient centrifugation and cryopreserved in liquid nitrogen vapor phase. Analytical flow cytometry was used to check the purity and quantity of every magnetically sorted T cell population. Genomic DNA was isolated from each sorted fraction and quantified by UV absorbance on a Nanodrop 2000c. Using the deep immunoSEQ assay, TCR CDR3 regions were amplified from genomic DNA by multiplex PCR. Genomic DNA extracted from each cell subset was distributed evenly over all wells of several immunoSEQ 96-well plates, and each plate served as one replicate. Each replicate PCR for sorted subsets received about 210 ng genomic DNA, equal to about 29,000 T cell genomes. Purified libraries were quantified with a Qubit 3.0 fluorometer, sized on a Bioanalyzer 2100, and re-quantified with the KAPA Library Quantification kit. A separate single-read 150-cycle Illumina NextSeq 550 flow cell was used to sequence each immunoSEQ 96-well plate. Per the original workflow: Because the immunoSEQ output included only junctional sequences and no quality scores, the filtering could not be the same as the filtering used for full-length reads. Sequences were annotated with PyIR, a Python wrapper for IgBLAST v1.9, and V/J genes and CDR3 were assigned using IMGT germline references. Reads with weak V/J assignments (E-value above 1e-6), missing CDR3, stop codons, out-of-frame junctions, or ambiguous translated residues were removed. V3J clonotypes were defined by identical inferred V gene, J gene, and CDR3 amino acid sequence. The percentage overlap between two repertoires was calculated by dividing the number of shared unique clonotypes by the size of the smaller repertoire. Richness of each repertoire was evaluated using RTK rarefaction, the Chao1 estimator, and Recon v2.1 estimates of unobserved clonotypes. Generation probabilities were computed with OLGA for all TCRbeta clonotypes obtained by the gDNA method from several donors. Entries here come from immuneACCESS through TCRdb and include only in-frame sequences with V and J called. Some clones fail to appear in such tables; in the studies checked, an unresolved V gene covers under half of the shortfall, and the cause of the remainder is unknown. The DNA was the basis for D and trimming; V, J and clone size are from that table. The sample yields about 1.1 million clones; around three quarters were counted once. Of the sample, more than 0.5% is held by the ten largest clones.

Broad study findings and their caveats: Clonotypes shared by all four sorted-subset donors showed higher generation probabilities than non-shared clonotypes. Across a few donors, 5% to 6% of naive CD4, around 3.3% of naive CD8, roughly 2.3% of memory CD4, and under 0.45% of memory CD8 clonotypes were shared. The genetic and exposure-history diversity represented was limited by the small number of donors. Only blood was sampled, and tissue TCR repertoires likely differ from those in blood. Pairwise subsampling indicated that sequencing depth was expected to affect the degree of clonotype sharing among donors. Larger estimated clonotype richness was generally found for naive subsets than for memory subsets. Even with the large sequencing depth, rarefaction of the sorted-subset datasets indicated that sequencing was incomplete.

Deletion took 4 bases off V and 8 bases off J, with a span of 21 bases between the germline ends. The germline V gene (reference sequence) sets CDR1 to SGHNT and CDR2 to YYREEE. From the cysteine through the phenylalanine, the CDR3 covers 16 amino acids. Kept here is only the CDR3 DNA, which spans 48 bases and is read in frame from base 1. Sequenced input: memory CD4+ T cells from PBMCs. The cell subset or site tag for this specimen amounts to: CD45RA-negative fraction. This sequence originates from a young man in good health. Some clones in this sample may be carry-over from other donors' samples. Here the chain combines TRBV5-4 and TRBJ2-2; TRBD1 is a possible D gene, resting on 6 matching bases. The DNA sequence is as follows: TGTGCCAGCAGCCTGCAGACAGGTACCGCCCAGGGGGAGCTGTTTTTT. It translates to CASSLQTGTAQGELFF.